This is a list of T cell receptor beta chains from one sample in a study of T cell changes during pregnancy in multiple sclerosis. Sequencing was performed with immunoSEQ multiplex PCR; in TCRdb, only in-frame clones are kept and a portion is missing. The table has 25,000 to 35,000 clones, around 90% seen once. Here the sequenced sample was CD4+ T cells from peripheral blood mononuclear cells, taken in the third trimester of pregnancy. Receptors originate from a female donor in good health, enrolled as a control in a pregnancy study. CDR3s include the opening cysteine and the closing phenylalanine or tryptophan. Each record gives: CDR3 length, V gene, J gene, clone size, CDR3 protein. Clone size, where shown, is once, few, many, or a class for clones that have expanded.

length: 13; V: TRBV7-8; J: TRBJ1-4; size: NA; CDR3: CASSLAPSRKLFF
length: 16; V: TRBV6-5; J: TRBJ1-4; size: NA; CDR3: CASSSDRGPTNEKLFF
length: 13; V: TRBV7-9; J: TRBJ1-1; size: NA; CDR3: CASSLVQGTEAFF
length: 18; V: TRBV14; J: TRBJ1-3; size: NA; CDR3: CASSQDAIRRSLGNTIYF
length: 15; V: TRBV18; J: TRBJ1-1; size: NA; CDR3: CASSPRDTGNTEAFF
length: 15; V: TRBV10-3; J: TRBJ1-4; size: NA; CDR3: CAISESGRGEEKLFF
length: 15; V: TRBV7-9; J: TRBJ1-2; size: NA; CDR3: CASSPRGLANYDYTF
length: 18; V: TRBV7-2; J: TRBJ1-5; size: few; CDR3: CASSSTSGTGSLNQPQHF
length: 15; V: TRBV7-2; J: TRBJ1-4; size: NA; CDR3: CASSRRTGESEKLFF
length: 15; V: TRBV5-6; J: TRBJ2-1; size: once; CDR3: CASSFRDRGQNEQFF
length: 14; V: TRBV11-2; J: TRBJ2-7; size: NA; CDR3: CASSLDGAGYEQYF
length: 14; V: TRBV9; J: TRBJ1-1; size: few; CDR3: CASSLSMGATEAFF
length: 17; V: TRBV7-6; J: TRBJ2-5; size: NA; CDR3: CASSLPGLAGGGETQYF
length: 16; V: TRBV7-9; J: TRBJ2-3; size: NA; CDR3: CASSETQRGDSDTQYF
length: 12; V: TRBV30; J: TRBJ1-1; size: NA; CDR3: CAGGLLNTEAFF
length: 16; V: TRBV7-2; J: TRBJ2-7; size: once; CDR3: CASSLAVRARGYEQYF
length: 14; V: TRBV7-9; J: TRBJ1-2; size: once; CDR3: CASVQTTGSYGYTF
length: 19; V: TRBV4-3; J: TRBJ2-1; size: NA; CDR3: CASSQEVSGGGSSYNEQFF
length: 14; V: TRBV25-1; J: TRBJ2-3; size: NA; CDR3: CASSLAGGRHTQYF
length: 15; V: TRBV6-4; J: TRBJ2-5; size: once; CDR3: CASRRTSGNQETQYF
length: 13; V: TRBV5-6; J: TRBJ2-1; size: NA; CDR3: CASSLGHRYEQFF
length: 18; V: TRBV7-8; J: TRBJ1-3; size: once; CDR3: CASSPVPGGPFSGNTIYF
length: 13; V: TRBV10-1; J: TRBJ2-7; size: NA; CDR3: CASSESGKYEQYF
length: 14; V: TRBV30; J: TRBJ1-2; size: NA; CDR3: CALDRVPSNYGYTF
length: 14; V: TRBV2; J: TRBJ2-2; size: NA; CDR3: CARGTSANTGELFF
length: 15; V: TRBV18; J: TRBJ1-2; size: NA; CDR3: CASSPYEGGEDGYTF
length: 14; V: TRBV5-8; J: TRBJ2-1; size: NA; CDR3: CASSLLRGRDEQFF
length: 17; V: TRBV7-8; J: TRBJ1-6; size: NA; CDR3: CASSLASGTGNNSPLHF
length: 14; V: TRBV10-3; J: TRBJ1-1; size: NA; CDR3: CAIRGRGGNTEAFF